A few counts support the clone carrying this T cell receptor beta chain. It was with 60 Vbeta and 13 Jbeta primers that the PCR ran. Repertoires were generated with immunoSEQ multiplex PCR, while TCRdb's copy carries only in-frame clones and drops some. There are some 110,000 clones in the sample; over 75% occur only once, and over 6.5% lies in the top ten. This record belongs to a study of cytomegalovirus exposure and HLA in healthy donors. The CDR3 is 20 amino acids. The germline gives CDR1 SGHTA, CDR2 FQGNSA. J was trimmed by 0 bases and V by 0 bases; bases with no gene match: 11. The chain couples TRBV7-2 to TRBJ2-4, with TRBD2 matching 10 bases. The receptor's source is a woman aged 40 to 55 in good health and CMV-seropositive. The sequenced sample was PBMCs. The CDR3 coding sequence is TGTGCCAGCAGCTTAGCGGGGCTAGCGGGGGACCCCATAGCCAAAAACATTCAGTACTTC. It specifies CASSLAGLAGDPIAKNIQYF.